The rows below give T cell receptor beta chains drawn from one sample of a study of T cells after yellow fever vaccination. From the 5' RACE reads, TCRdb called clonotypes with MiXCR, one entry per CDR3 protein. The sample yields 500,000 to 650,000 distinct CDR3 sequences, around 12% seen once. This material consisted of PBMCs, taken on the day of the yellow fever booster vaccination. Source of these receptors: a man aged 30 to 45 who received the YFV17D yellow fever vaccine. Both conserved end residues are part of each CDR3. A D gene is named only where the DNA matches it firmly. Not all rows give a size; the values are once, few, many and, for expanded clones, a class.

J,D,V,size,DNA,CDR3
TRBJ1-1,NA,TRBV12-3/TRBV12-4,NA,TGTGCCAGCAGCGGGGGGGCCGGTGAAGCTTTCTTT,CASSGGAGEAFF
TRBJ2-2,NA,TRBV19,few,TGTGCCAGTAGTATAAGACCGAACACCGGGGAGCTGTTTTTT,CASSIRPNTGELFF
TRBJ2-1,TRBD2,TRBV29-1,NA,TGCAGCGTTGTGGGACTAGCGGGAGACTCCTACAATGAGCAGTTCTTC,CSVVGLAGDSYNEQFF
TRBJ1-2,NA,TRBV7-2,few,TGTGCCAGCAGCCTGGACACAGACTATGGCTACACCTTC,CASSLDTDYGYTF
TRBJ1-2,NA,TRBV12-3/TRBV12-4,NA,TGTGCCAGCAGTCCCTCCTTGACAGGCAACTATGGCTACACCTTC,CASSPSLTGNYGYTF
TRBJ1-5,TRBD1,TRBV7-2,NA,TGTGCCAGCAGCTTAGGACAGGGTTTAGGTCAGCCCCAGCATTTT,CASSLGQGLGQPQHF
TRBJ2-7,TRBD2,TRBV5-1,NA,TGCGCCAGCAGCTATGGACTAGCCTACGAGCAGTACTTC,CASSYGLAYEQYF
TRBJ2-1,NA,TRBV11-2,few,TGTGCCAGCAGCCGAGCCCTAGGGCATGAGCAGTTCTTC,CASSRALGHEQFF
TRBJ2-7,TRBD1,TRBV10-3,NA,TGTGCCATCAGTGAAGGACAGGGGGTTGGAGAGCAGTACTTC,CAISEGQGVGEQYF
TRBJ2-1,TRBD1,TRBV20-1,NA,TGCAGTGCTACGGGACAGGGGTACAATGAGCAGTTCTTC,CSATGQGYNEQFF
TRBJ2-3,TRBD2,TRBV20-1,NA,TGCAGTGCTCCCTCACTAGCGGAGGGACGTCCTACGCAGTATTTT,CSAPSLAEGRPTQYF
TRBJ1-2,NA,TRBV4-2,few,TGTGCCAGCAGCCAAGTCGGCGCGAGGATCTACACCTTC,CASSQVGARIYTF
TRBJ2-1,NA,TRBV20-1,NA,TGCAGTGCTAGAGAGGGGCCTTTGGACAATGAGCAGTTCTTC,CSAREGPLDNEQFF
TRBJ2-3,TRBD2,TRBV19,few,TGTGCCAGTGGACATAGCGGGAGGTTCACAGATACGCAGTATTTT,CASGHSGRFTDTQYF
TRBJ2-1,NA,TRBV20-1,few,TGCAGTGCCTGGAAGTTGAGTGAGCAGTTCTTC,CSAWKLSEQFF
TRBJ2-7,NA,TRBV20-1,NA,TGCAGTGCTAGAGATACGGGAGCGACCTACGAGCAGTACTTC,CSARDTGATYEQYF
TRBJ2-3,NA,TRBV5-1,NA,TGCGCCAGCAGCTTGGCGGCCAACTCTGGCACAGATACGCAGTATTTT,CASSLAANSGTDTQYF
TRBJ1-2,NA,TRBV10-3,NA,TGTGCCATCAGTGAGCCGGGAAGGGATTCTTATGGCTACACCTTC,CAISEPGRDSYGYTF
TRBJ2-7,NA,TRBV6-5,many,TGTGCCAGCAGTTACTCGGCGGGGAGCTCCTACGAGCAGTACTTC,CASSYSAGSSYEQYF
TRBJ2-2,NA,TRBV6-5,few,TGTGCCAGCAGTTCACTGGGACGAGGGGAGCTGTTTTTT,CASSSLGRGELFF
TRBJ1-5,NA,TRBV2,few,TGTGCCAGCAGTGCCAACGGGACACCAAATCAGCCCCAGCATTTT,CASSANGTPNQPQHF
TRBJ2-5,NA,TRBV6-1,few,TGTGCCAGCAGATGGGCGGGGATAGAGACCCAGTACTTC,CASRWAGIETQYF
TRBJ2-7,TRBD1,TRBV27,many,TGTGCCAGCAGTAAGCGACAGGGGGCCCACGAGCAGTACTTC,CASSKRQGAHEQYF
TRBJ2-5,TRBD1,TRBV5-4,NA,TGTGCCAGCAGCTTGGCCACAGGGGCCGCCGTGCAGTACTTC,CASSLATGAAVQYF
TRBJ2-1,TRBD1,TRBV6-1,few,TGTGCCAGCCGGGACAGATCCTACAATGAGCAGTTCTTC,CASRDRSYNEQFF
TRBJ2-7,NA,TRBV7-8,NA,TGTGCCAGCAGCTTAGCCGGTGGATCTGGCTCCTACGAGCAGTACTTC,CASSLAGGSGSYEQYF
TRBJ2-2,NA,TRBV9,NA,TGTGCCAGCAGCGTAGATGGTTCTGGCACCGGGAAGCTGTTTTTT,CASSVDGSGTGKLFF
TRBJ2-7,NA,TRBV7-2,few,TGTGCCAGCAGCCGTACCTCCGACGGAACCTACGAGCAGTACTTC,CASSRTSDGTYEQYF
TRBJ2-3,TRBD2,TRBV4-3,NA,TGCGCCAGCAGCCAAGATAGACTAGCGGGCGTTCACGATACGCAGTATTTT,CASSQDRLAGVHDTQYF
TRBJ2-1,TRBD1,TRBV7-9,few,TGTGCCAGCAGCCCTGACAGGGATTCCTACAATGAGCAGTTCTTC,CASSPDRDSYNEQFF
TRBJ2-2,NA,TRBV24-1,few,TGTGCCACCAGTTCCTTGACTCATGCCGGGGAGCTGTTTTTT,CATSSLTHAGELFF
TRBJ2-7,NA,TRBV5-6,NA,TGTGCCAGCACCTCGGGACGACGAACCCTTTACGAGCAGTACTTC,CASTSGRRTLYEQYF
TRBJ1-6,NA,TRBV20-1,many,TGCAGTGCTAGAGAGGGCAGCTCCTATAATTCACCCCTCCACTTT,CSAREGSSYNSPLHF
TRBJ1-5,NA,TRBV29-1,few,TGCAGCGTTGGAGGGCGCGGTCAGCCCCAGCATTTT,CSVGGRGQPQHF
TRBJ1-1,NA,TRBV27,few,TGTGCCAGCAGCCTGTCAGGCAACGGGAACACTGAAGCTTTCTTT,CASSLSGNGNTEAFF
TRBJ2-7,TRBD2,TRBV3-1,few,TGTGCCAGCAGCCTTGGACTAGACGGCTACGAGCAGTACTTC,CASSLGLDGYEQYF
TRBJ1-2,NA,TRBV12-3/TRBV12-4,many,TGTGCCAGCAGTTTCCTACGAGGGGTCTATGGCTACACCTTC,CASSFLRGVYGYTF
TRBJ2-5,TRBD2,TRBV15,NA,TGTGCCACCAGCACGGGACTAGACTTCGGGACCCAGTACTTC,CATSTGLDFGTQYF
TRBJ2-2,TRBD2,TRBV6-1,NA,TGTGCCAGCAGTCCCCTCTGGGGGGGAGGGATCAACACCGGGGAGCTGTTTTTT,CASSPLWGGGINTGELFF
TRBJ2-7,TRBD1,TRBV15,few,TGTGCCACCAGCAGACGGGACAGCTACGAGCAGTACTTC,CATSRRDSYEQYF
TRBJ2-2,NA,TRBV29-1,few,TGCAGCGTTGCGCCGGGGTCTAACACCGGGGAGCTGTTTTTT,CSVAPGSNTGELFF
TRBJ2-7,NA,TRBV9,NA,TGTGCCAGCAGCGGAGGCAGCGCCCTGAACGAGCAGTACTTC,CASSGGSALNEQYF
TRBJ2-1,TRBD1,TRBV12-3/TRBV12-4,NA,TGTGCCAGCCGCCCGGACAGGGGGCAGGAAAATGAGCAGTTCTTC,CASRPDRGQENEQFF
TRBJ2-7,NA,TRBV10-3,NA,TGTGCCATCAGTGATCCGGAGGGGGCCTACGAGCAGTACTTC,CAISDPEGAYEQYF
TRBJ2-6,NA,TRBV2,few,TGTGCCAGCAAGGACATCTCTGGGGCCAACGTCCTGACTTTC,CASKDISGANVLTF
TRBJ2-7,NA,TRBV5-1,few,TGCGCCAGCAGCGCCGGTCTACAGGTCTACGAGCAGTACTTC,CASSAGLQVYEQYF
TRBJ1-2,NA,TRBV5-1,NA,TGCGCCAGCAGCTTGGAGGGGCCGTGGAGTGGCTACACCTTC,CASSLEGPWSGYTF
TRBJ2-3,TRBD2,TRBV12-3/TRBV12-4,few,TGTGCCAGCAGCTTGCGGACTAGTCCAGATACGCAGTATTTT,CASSLRTSPDTQYF